This T cell receptor beta chain was documented in a study of T cells expressing NK-cell markers. For the study at large: It was sorted CD3+CD56-NKG2C+, CD3+CD56+NKG2C- and CD3+CD56+NKG2C+ T cells that provided the TCR beta repertoires.

Study-level points and caveats: CD8+ T cells in roughly six donors included dominant NKG2C+ clonotypes at roughly 1.0-7.5%. Whether expanded NKG2C+ T cell clones were HCMV-specific remained unclear.

About this clonotype: Its antigen remains unidentified.

The TCR beta cDNA came from 5'RACE template switching with UMIs. TCRdb processed the 5' RACE reads again and assigns one entry to each CDR3 protein, with no DNA. This sample's clone table lists about 170,000 distinct CDR3 sequences. Sequenced sample: blood T cells: a sorted CD56 or NKG2C T cell subset, CD4+ or CD8+ T cells, or bulk PBMC T cells (not recorded which). This receptor was identified in a man between 18 and 69 years old in good health.

The CDR3 sequence: CARSSSTGGGYEQYF. The chain links TRBV5-3 to TRBJ2-7; the TCRdb call, TRBD1, lacks DNA for checking. TRBV5-3 belongs to the ORF category, with a function that is uncertain. This CDR3 region has 15 residues.